The 29 T cell receptor beta chains below all came from one sample that was sequenced in a study of identical twins. TCRdb processed the 5' RACE reads anew with MiXCR; each CDR3 protein has one entry. The data contain about 100,000 distinct CDR3 sequences, 5.5% to 7% of them singletons. Input material: memory T cells sorted from blood. The receptors shown here come from a woman in her forties or fifties in good health.

A few counts support this clonotype. The J gene is TRBJ2-1, the V gene TRBV5-1; D not resolved. Trimming left V 0 bases short and J 9 bases short, with 13 bases between. Germline lookup yields CDR1 SGHRS and CDR2 YFSETQ. The CDR3 contains 14 residues. In DNA form, the CDR3 reads TGCGCCAGCAGCTTGGATGTTTTGCTGAGTGAGCAGTTCTTC. Amino acid sequence: CASSLDVLLSEQFF. Looking up the rest from reference TRBV5-1 and TRBJ2-1 gives the full variable domain: KAGVTQTPRYLIKTRGQQVTLSCSPISGHRSVSWYQQTPGQGLQFLFEYFSETQRNKGNFPGRFSGRQFSNSRSEMNVSTLELGDSALYLCASSLDVLLSEQFFGPGTRLTVL.

This clonotype occurred many times. The V and J genes are TRBV20-1 and TRBJ2-7; TRBD1 matches 9 bases. CDR1 and CDR2 from the germline V gene are DFQATT and SNEGSKA (reference sequence). The CDR3 consists of 13 residues. The CDR3 protein is CTPRTGEDYEQYF. The CDR3 nucleotides read TGCACCCCCCGGACAGGGGAGGACTACGAGCAGTACTTC.

The genes are TRBV11-3 and TRBJ1-2; D is unclear. The CDR3 is made up of 13 amino acids. Trimming removed 5 bases from V and 2 bases from J, with 9 bases in between. Germline CDR1 SGHNT, CDR2 YENEEA. The CDR3 sequence: CASSRAGNYGYTF. CDR3 bases: TGTGCCAGCAGCCGGGCCGGAAACTATGGCTACACCTTC.

A few counts support this clonotype. J is TRBJ2-1 and V is TRBV7-9; D is unresolved. Germline V lookup: CDR1 SEHNR, CDR2 FQNEAQ (reference sequence). This CDR3 comprises 13 residues. The germline V and J ends were trimmed by 7 bases and 3 bases, with 10 bases remaining between them. DNA for the CDR3: TGTGCCAGCACAGTAGATGTCTACAATGAGCAGTTCTTC. Protein sequence: CASTVDVYNEQFF.

This clonotype has ten or more counts. The rearrangement links TRBV21-1 to TRBJ2-5; TRBD2, as called in the table, went unchecked against the DNA. TRBV21-1 is an annotated pseudogene. The CDR3 spans 17 residues. The CDR3: CASSKMGLGGPQETQYF. The CDR3 region has the DNA TGTGCCAGCAGCAAAATGGGCCTAGGCGGCCCCCAAGAGACCCAGTACTTC.

This clonotype was detected ten times or more. This chain uses TRBV19 with TRBJ1-6; D gene uncertain. Germline-derived CDR1 and CDR2 are LNHDA and SQIVND (reference sequence). V dropped 10 bases and J dropped 10 bases, with 17 bases sitting between them. This CDR3 is 13 amino acids long. The CDR3 DNA reads TGTGCCACCATGGTCGGGGTGGGCTCACCCCTCCACTTT. Translation gives CATMVGVGSPLHF.

This clonotype was observed at least ten times. The V and J genes are TRBV5-1 and TRBJ2-1; 8 bases align to TRBD2. Trimming removed 2 bases from V and 2 bases from J; junction bases left unmatched: 6. Germline V lookup: CDR1 SGHRS, CDR2 YFSETQ. This CDR3 region has 16 residues. DNA of the CDR3: TGCGCCAGCAGCTTCCAAGCGGGAGTTGCCTACAATGAGCAGTTCTTC. This codes for CASSFQAGVAYNEQFF.

In its sample, this clonotype was seen many times. The rearrangement uses TRBV20-1 and TRBJ2-1; weak D call: TRBD2 (6 bases). Germline-derived CDR1 and CDR2 are DFQATT and SNEGSKA (reference sequence). This CDR3 has 14 amino acids. V shed 0 bases and J shed 8 bases, with 14 bases lying between them. In nucleotides, the CDR3 is TGCAGTGCTAGAGATCCTTTAGCGGATCATGAGCAGTTCTTC. It specifies CSARDPLADHEQFF.

The CDR3 here is CSVEGGIWADTQYF. CDR3 coding DNA: TGCAGCGTTGAGGGCGGGATTTGGGCTGATACGCAGTATTTT. This chain joins TRBV29-1 and TRBJ2-3, with D possibly matching TRBD2 (6 bases). Trimming left V 3 bases short and J 6 bases short, with 16 bases between. This CDR3 comprises 14 residues. Germline V CDR1 and CDR2: SQVTM, ANQGSEA.

In this sample, this clonotype turned up many times. The rearrangement joins TRBV24-1 to TRBJ2-6; D tentatively reads TRBD1 or TRBD2 (5 bases each). The germline V and J ends were trimmed by 1 base and 0 bases, with 12 bases remaining between them. Germline CDR1 KGHDR, CDR2 SFDVKD. CDR3 length: 18 residues. The CDR3 DNA follows: TGTGCCACCAGTGATTTCGCAGGGAGAGTCTCTGGGGCCAACGTCCTGACTTTC. Its protein is CATSDFAGRVSGANVLTF.

This clonotype has only a few counts. The chain combines TRBV30 with TRBJ1-2, with TRBD1 matching over 9 bases. CDR3 length: 14 residues. Trimming removed 4 bases from V and 4 bases from J; junction bases left unmatched: 7. Germline CDR1 reads GTSNPN; CDR2 reads SVGIG (reference sequence). In DNA form, the CDR3 reads TGTGCCTGGAAGGACCGGGACAGGGTCTATGGCTACACCTTC. It is translated as CAWKDRDRVYGYTF. The full variable domain, completed using reference TRBV30 and TRBJ1-2, is SQTIHQWPATLVQPVGSPLSLECTVEGTSNPNLYWYRQAAGRGLQLLFYSVGIGQISSEVPQNLSASRPQDRQFILSSKKLLLSDSGFYLCAWKDRDRVYGYTFGSGTRLTVV.

As for this clonotype: A much larger clone sits a single nucleotide away, making a read error possible. DNA for the CDR3: TGTGCCAGCAGCTTAGATGTGGAGACCCAGTACTTC. Protein product: CASSLDVETQYF. V usage is TRBV11-2 and J usage is TRBJ2-5; D ambiguous. Germline CDR1 is SGHAT and CDR2 is FQNNGV. V dropped 0 bases and J dropped 5 bases, with 4 bases sitting between them. The CDR3 spans 12 residues.

At least ten counts were recorded for this clonotype. The genes are TRBV7-8 and TRBJ1-1; TRBD1 is a possible D gene (5 bases). The germline V and J ends were trimmed by 5 bases and 1 base, with 8 bases remaining between them. The CDR3 loop spans 13 amino acids. Germline V gives CDR1 SGHVS, CDR2 FQNEAQ. CDR3 DNA: TGTGCCAGCAGCCAAACAGGGAACACTGAAGCTTTCTTT. Protein sequence: CASSQTGNTEAFF.

The sample holds a few counts of this clonotype. The J gene is TRBJ1-2, the V gene TRBV24-1; D unclear. Germline V gene data show CDR1 as KGHDR and CDR2 as SFDVKD. The CDR3 extends over 17 amino acids. Trimming removed 4 bases from V and 0 bases from J, with 17 bases in between. CDR3: CATSDARAELSNYGYTF. In nucleotides, the CDR3 is TGTGCCACCAGTGACGCCCGGGCGGAGCTTTCTAACTATGGCTACACCTTC.

This clonotype was observed at least ten times. The rearrangement links TRBV5-1 to TRBJ2-5, with 7 bases that match TRBD1. This CDR3 is 14 amino acids long. The V gene's germline CDR1 is SGHRS and CDR2 YFSETQ. The J segment lost 4 bases and the V segment lost 4 bases, leaving 7 bases of the junction unmatched. CDR3 protein: CASSPNPGGETQYF. For the CDR3, the DNA is TGCGCCAGCAGCCCCAACCCAGGGGGAGAGACCCAGTACTTC.

This clonotype has at least ten counts. The chain recombines TRBV4-2 with TRBJ2-1; 7 nucleotides agree with TRBD2. The CDR3 has 16 residues. Per germline, CDR1 LGHNA and CDR2 YNFKEQ. V lost 0 bases to trimming and J lost 6 bases; unmatched junction nucleotides: 8. For the CDR3, the DNA is TGTGCCAGCAGCCAAGAGTGGGGACTATTCGGCAATGAGCAGTTCTTC. It encodes CASSQEWGLFGNEQFF.

This clonotype was counted ten times or more. The chain couples TRBV20-1 to TRBJ2-5, with a weak D call TRBD2 (5 bases). The germline V and J ends were trimmed by 1 base and 5 bases, with 11 bases remaining between them. CDR1 DFQATT and CDR2 SNEGSKA come from the germline V gene (reference sequence). The CDR3 loop spans 13 amino acids. The DNA for the CDR3 is TGCAGTGCTAGAGTCGGGGAGAGGGAGACCCAGTACTTC. Its protein is CSARVGERETQYF.

This clonotype was counted between two and nine times. V is TRBV7-3 and J is TRBJ2-1, with D tentatively TRBD1 (6 bases). Germline CDR1 SGHTA, CDR2 FQGTGA. This CDR3 has 14 amino acids. V dropped 3 bases and J dropped 10 bases, with 16 bases sitting between them. Here the CDR3 reads CASSLDSGGREQFF. CDR3 DNA: TGTGCCAGCAGCTTGGACAGTGGAGGACGGGAGCAGTTCTTC.

J is TRBJ1-2 and V is TRBV6-5; D is perhaps TRBD1 (6 bases). The germline CDR1 and CDR2 sequences are MNHEY and SVGAGI. The CDR3 has 14 residues. Trimming stripped 5 bases from V and 6 bases from J, with 16 bases between. In DNA, the CDR3 is TGTGCCAGCAGTCCGACAGGATGGGATGATGGCTACACCTTC. This codes for CASSPTGWDDGYTF.

This clonotype was counted many times. The chain carries TRBV4-1 and TRBJ2-1, with D uncertain. The V and J ends lost 0 bases and 3 bases respectively, with 12 bases between them. This CDR3 has 16 residues. Looked up from germline, CDR1 is MGHRA and CDR2 is YSYEKL. The CDR3 DNA reads TGCGCCAGCAGCCAAGAGAGTCCGGTGTTCTACAATGAGCAGTTCTTC. Translation gives CASSQESPVFYNEQFF.

At least ten counts were recorded for this clonotype. The chain has TRBV12-3 or TRBV12-4 and TRBJ2-3; 10 nucleotides agree with TRBD2. J gave up 2 bases and V 6 bases, and 17 bases lay outside the gene matches. The CDR3 has 19 residues. CDR3 sequence: CASRPDLAGVRHYTDTQYF. In DNA, the CDR3 is TGTGCCAGCAGGCCGGACCTAGCGGGAGTGCGCCACTACACAGATACGCAGTATTTT.

This clonotype was counted ten times or more. CDR3 residues: CSARDGRMETQYF. The CDR3, as DNA: TGCAGTGCTAGAGATGGGAGAATGGAGACCCAGTACTTC. The J gene is TRBJ2-5, the V gene TRBV20-1, with D perhaps matching TRBD2 (5 bases). V lost 0 bases to trimming and J lost 5 bases, with 10 bases between them. The germline V gene encodes CDR1 DFQATT and CDR2 SNEGSKA (reference sequence). The CDR3 is 13 residues long.

The sample holds a few counts of this clonotype. The rearrangement uses TRBV2 and TRBJ2-3; 10 nucleotides line up with TRBD2. Germline V gene lookup returns CDR1 SNHLY and CDR2 FYNNEI. The junction had 3 bases not matched to a gene; V was cut back by 1 base and J by 2 bases. The CDR3 sequence is 16 residues long. In nucleotides, the CDR3 is TGTGCCAGCAGTGAAGGGACTAGCGGTCTCACAGATACGCAGTATTTT. Translation: CASSEGTSGLTDTQYF.

This clonotype was detected ten times or more. The genes are TRBV5-5 and TRBJ2-5; maybe TRBD1 (5 bases). The germline gives CDR1 SGHKS, CDR2 YYEKEE (reference sequence). The CDR3 consists of 14 residues. V was pared by 4 bases and J by 2 bases, with 12 bases between. CDR3 coding DNA: TGTGCCAGCAGCACCGGACACATACAAGAGACCCAGTACTTC. Protein: CASSTGHIQETQYF.

This chain uses TRBV15 with TRBJ1-2, with a tentative D call TRBD1 (5 bases). Germline V gene data show CDR1 as LNHNV and CDR2 as YYDKDF (reference sequence). The CDR3 spans 13 residues. V was cut by 5 bases and J by 6 bases, with 13 bases left in between. This chain's CDR3 is CATSPARGDGYTF. For the CDR3, the DNA is TGTGCCACCAGCCCGGCGAGGGGAGATGGCTACACCTTC.

This clonotype was observed at least ten times. V gene TRBV10-2 combines with J gene TRBJ2-7; a possible D gene is TRBD1 (7 bases). This CDR3 comprises 14 residues. The V and J ends lost 8 bases and 4 bases respectively, with 18 bases between them. The germline V gene encodes CDR1 WSHSY and CDR2 SAAADI. CDR3 region: CASLHGGTVYEQYF. The CDR3 coding sequence is TGCGCCAGCCTTCACGGCGGGACAGTTTACGAGCAGTACTTC.

This clonotype was seen many times. The chain links TRBV11-1 to TRBJ2-3; maybe TRBD2 (6 bases). CDR3 length: 16 amino acids. CDR1 SGHAT and CDR2 FQDESV come from the germline V gene (reference sequence). Trimming stripped 7 bases from V and 2 bases from J, with 19 bases between. The CDR3 spells CASNRRSGGNTDTQYF. As DNA, the CDR3 is TGTGCCAGCAACAGAAGGAGTGGGGGGAACACAGATACGCAGTATTTT. The variable domain in full, with the rest retrieved from reference TRBV11-1 and TRBJ2-3, is EAEVAQSPRYKITEKSQAVAFWCDPISGHATLYWYRQILGQGPELLVQFQDESVVDDSQLPKDRFSAERLKGVDSTLKIQPAELGDSAMYLCASNRRSGGNTDTQYFGPGTRLTVL.

This clonotype was found many times. This chain joins TRBV10-2 and TRBJ1-4, with D tentatively TRBD1 (5 bases). The CDR3 sequence is 15 residues long. Germline V gene sequence: CDR1 WSHSY, CDR2 SAAADI. V lost 3 bases, J lost 8 bases, and 16 bases lay in between. This chain's CDR3 is CASSDLAGGGEKLFF. CDR3 DNA: TGCGCCAGCAGTGATCTAGCCGGGGGAGGAGAAAAACTGTTTTTT.

This clonotype was recorded a few times. Being one base from a much bigger clone, this may be a read error. The V call is TRBV12-3 or TRBV12-4, the J call TRBJ2-6; 9 bases map to TRBD2. This CDR3 spans 19 amino acids. With V trimmed by 7 bases and J by 0 bases, 13 bases remained unmatched. The CDR3 DNA follows: TGTGCCAGCAATCAAATCGGACTAGCGCCGAACTCTGGGGCCAACGTCCTGACTTTC. Its protein is CASNQIGLAPNSGANVLTF.